The next 4 T cell receptor beta chains were all read from a single sample in a study of identical twins (dated by TCRdb to the mid-2010s). The method was 5' RACE. The sequencer listed for this sample is Illumina HiSeq 2000. TCRdb reworked the public reads: Q25 trimming with fastp, MiXCR clone assembly, productive beta chains retained. Each CDR3 protein gets just one entry, which takes the most common genes and DNA from the rows behind it. The sample table records about 890,000 distinct CDR3 sequences; about 12% of these occur just once. The ten largest clones add up to roughly 1.6% of the sample. These same records also appear under a second study, on yellow fever vaccine responses in identical twins.

The sample taken for sequencing was PBMCs. These receptors were obtained from a woman aged 18-35 years in good health.

This clonotype was recorded only once. The chain links TRBV7-9 to TRBJ2-7, with 10 bases aligning to TRBD1. The CDR3 runs 15 residues. V lost 5 bases and J lost 3; bases outside the gene matches: 7. Germline CDR1 is SEHNR and CDR2 is FQNEAQ (reference sequence). CDR3 in DNA: TGTGCCAGCAGCCCGACAGGGGGCGCCTTCTACGAGCAGTACTTC. Protein: CASSPTGGAFYEQYF.

This clonotype was seen only a few times. This chain links TRBV5-1 with TRBJ2-1, with 9 positions matching TRBD1. Germline V CDR1 and CDR2: SGHRS, YFSETQ. V trimming: 2 bases; J trimming: 0 bases; junction bases outside the gene matches: 9. CDR3 length: 18 amino acids. In nucleotides, the CDR3 is TGCGCCAGCAGCTTAGCCCACGGGACAGGGAGCTCCTACAATGAGCAGTTCTTC. Its translation: CASSLAHGTGSSYNEQFF.

There are a few counts of this clonotype. The rearrangement links TRBV7-9 to TRBJ2-1; a weak D match, TRBD2 (7 bases). V was clipped by 5 bases and J by 0 bases, with 17 bases between them. Germline CDR1 is SEHNR and CDR2 is FQNEAQ (reference sequence). The CDR3 spans 17 residues. CDR3 sequence: CASSHGGGGPSYNEQFF. CDR3 in DNA: TGTGCCAGCAGCCATGGGGGGGGCGGCCCCTCCTACAATGAGCAGTTCTTC.

The rearrangement links TRBV5-1 to TRBJ2-1; 8 positions match TRBD2. V gave up 4 bases and J gave up 4 bases; unmatched junction bases: 10. CDR1 is SGHRS and CDR2 is YFSETQ in the germline V gene. The CDR3 runs 16 residues. The CDR3 spells CASSPGSGGGYNEQFF. In DNA form, the CDR3 reads TGCGCCAGCAGCCCCGGGTCGGGAGGGGGTTACAATGAGCAGTTCTTC. Together with reference TRBV5-1 and TRBJ2-1, the CDR3 gives the full variable domain: KAGVTQTPRYLIKTRGQQVTLSCSPISGHRSVSWYQQTPGQGLQFLFEYFSETQRNKGNFPGRFSGRQFSNSRSEMNVSTLELGDSALYLCASSPGSGGGYNEQFFGPGTRLTVL.